Shown below are 12 T cell receptor beta chains from a single sample sequenced in a study of CD8+ T cells in alopecia areata (dated by TCRdb to about 2018). The method behind the library was the immunoSEQ multiplex PCR assay. To provide template for TCR sequencing, every sample had RNA extracted and reverse transcribed into cDNA. TCRdb limited this immuneACCESS table to in-frame rearrangements with V and J called. A share of clones is missing; checked studies link under half to unresolved V genes, and the rest is unexplained. The sample table contains 90,000 to 120,000 clones; only one count was recorded for almost 60% of them. The ten largest clones add up to 20% to 25% of the sample. Sequencing input: CD8+ T cells sorted from blood. The origin of the receptors is a human donor in good health.

This clone showed up just a few times. This rearrangement joins TRBV29-1 to TRBJ2-7; D is unclear. The CDR3 is 14 amino acids. V lost 6 bases and J 2 bases, leaving 17 bases between the germline ends. Germline V gives CDR1 SQVTM, CDR2 ANQGSEA. As DNA, the CDR3 is TGCAGCGTGGAATCCGACACGACCGCCTACGAGCAGTACTTC. Translated: CSVESDTTAYEQYF.

In its sample, this clone was seen once. The rearrangement links TRBV4-3 to TRBJ1-6; perhaps TRBD1 as D (6 bases). The CDR3 consists of 14 residues. V gave up 0 bases and J gave up 16 bases, with 16 bases separating them. Germline V gene sequence: CDR1 LGHNA, CDR2 YSLEER. CDR3 sequence: CASSQDSRDTLLHF. CDR3 in DNA: TGCGCCAGCAGCCAAGATTCGCGGGACACCCTGCTCCACTTT.

In its sample, this clone was seen a few times. V gene TRBV18 combines with J gene TRBJ2-3, with TRBD2 identical over 9 bases. Looked up from germline, CDR1 is KGHSH and CDR2 is LQKENI. V trimming: 3 bases; J trimming: 4 bases; junction bases outside the gene matches: 8. This CDR3 is built from 16 residues. CDR3 DNA sequence: TGTGCCAGCTCACCCGAGGGACTAGCTGCCGCAGATACGCAGTATTTT. Its translation is CASSPEGLAAADTQYF.

This chain uses TRBV29-1 with TRBJ2-7; no firm D call. The CDR3 has 13 amino acids. The V end was cut by 6 bases, the J end by 3 bases, with 15 bases between. In germline, CDR1 is SQVTM, CDR2 ANQGSEA. Written as DNA, the CDR3 is TGCAGCGTGATGAAGGACGGGCACTACGAGCAGTACTTC. Its protein is CSVMKDGHYEQYF.

V and J are TRBV7-9 and TRBJ2-7; 7 bases match TRBD1. This CDR3 contains 15 residues. Losses at the gene ends were 4 bases for V and 2 bases for J; bases not matched to a gene: 8. Germline CDR1 SEHNR, CDR2 FQNEAQ (reference sequence). The CDR3 bases are TGTGCCAGCAGCTCCCCCGGGACAGAGACCTACGAGCAGTACTTC. This sequence encodes CASSSPGTETYEQYF.

The rearrangement uses TRBV5-1 and TRBJ1-2; TRBD1 is a possible D gene (6 bases). Trimming left V 3 bases short and J 1 base short, with 22 bases between. Germline V lookup: CDR1 SGHRS, CDR2 YFSETQ. This CDR3 contains 18 residues. The CDR3 reads CASSSQDPDRLYNYGYTF. The CDR3 DNA follows: TGCGCCAGCAGCTCCCAAGACCCGGACAGACTCTATAACTATGGCTACACCTTC.

This chain links TRBV18 with TRBJ2-7; D call uncertain. CDR3 length: 12 amino acids. Per the germline V gene, CDR1 is KGHSH and CDR2 is LQKENI. V lost 6 bases and J 0 bases, leaving 6 bases between the germline ends. CDR3 coding DNA: TGTGCCAGCTCTGGGGTCTCCTACGAGCAGTACTTC. Encoded protein: CASSGVSYEQYF.

The CDR3 loop is CASSRPGQTYYGYTF. The CDR3 nucleotides are TGTGCCAGCAGCCGACCGGGACAGACCTACTATGGCTACACCTTC. The chain couples TRBV7-2 to TRBJ1-2; 7 bases are shared with TRBD1. Germline trimming cut 5 bases from V and 3 bases from J; bases unmatched to any gene: 9. CDR3 length: 15 residues. The germline V gene encodes CDR1 SGHTA and CDR2 FQGNSA.

The genes are TRBV2 and TRBJ1-1; D is unclear. The CDR3 spans 15 residues. CDR1 and CDR2 from the germline V gene are SNHLY and FYNNEI. Trimming removed 1 base from V and 5 bases from J, with 14 bases in between. This CDR3 reads CASSEVGGRRTEAFF. In DNA form, the CDR3 reads TGTGCCAGCAGTGAAGTGGGAGGGAGGAGAACTGAAGCTTTCTTT.

This clone was seen only a few times. The DNA of the CDR3 is TGCAGCGTTGATTCAACAGGGGAAGGTGATCCGGTCGGGGAGCTGTTTTTT. Translated, it gives CSVDSTGEGDPVGELFF. This chain joins TRBV29-1 and TRBJ2-2; 7 nucleotides match TRBD1. Trimming at V came to 3 bases and at J to 7 bases, leaving 17 bases not matched to a gene. Germline V CDR1 and CDR2: SQVTM, ANQGSEA. The CDR3 sequence is 17 residues long.

The chain links TRBV9 to TRBJ2-5; 8 bases map to TRBD1. This CDR3 comprises 15 residues. Trimming at V came to 0 bases and at J to 5 bases, leaving 6 bases not matched to a gene. Looked up from germline, CDR1 is SGDLS and CDR2 is YYNGEE. The CDR3 is CASSVAAGGLETQYF. The CDR3 nucleotides are TGTGCCAGCAGCGTAGCGGCAGGGGGCTTGGAGACCCAGTACTTC.

This clone has more than one count but fewer than ten. The chain recombines TRBV25-1 with TRBJ2-3; 9 bases are shared with TRBD2. The CDR3 covers 17 residues. J lost 2 bases, V lost 5 bases, and 11 bases had no gene match. Germline V gene lookup returns CDR1 MGHDK and CDR2 SYGVNS. The CDR3 sequence is CASSLIPSGGITDTQYF. CDR3 DNA: TGTGCCAGCAGTTTAATCCCCAGCGGGGGGATCACAGATACGCAGTATTTT.